A single T cell receptor (beta chain) is shown here with its context. As yet, its antigen is unknown. This entry is derived from a study of shared clonotypes between healthy human individuals. Study-wide points: A small donor pool kept down the genetic and exposure-history diversity that was represented.

Positive CCR7 selection of CD45RO-negative cells yielded the naive CD8 cells, and terminally differentiated effector memory CD45RA+ cells were excluded. All participating donors were Caucasian adults from Nashville, Tennessee. Execution of the assay was at deep level. Sequencing used immunoSEQ multiplex PCR; TCRdb keeps in-frame clones, though not all of them. The top ten hold approximately 0.11% of the sample, which has hundreds of thousands of clones, around 95% seen once. There are 17 residues in the CDR3. The germline gives CDR1 MDHEN, CDR2 SYDVKM. V was trimmed by 2 bases and J by 0 bases, leaving 14 bases between them.

The sample was naive CD8+ T cells sorted from blood. This sequence originates from a woman in her thirties in good health. This chain joins TRBV28 and TRBJ1-5; D gene unclear. CDR3 sequence: CASSLEGLSFSNQPQHF. In DNA form, the CDR3 reads TGTGCCAGCAGTTTAGAAGGTCTTAGCTTTAGCAATCAGCCCCAGCATTTT.